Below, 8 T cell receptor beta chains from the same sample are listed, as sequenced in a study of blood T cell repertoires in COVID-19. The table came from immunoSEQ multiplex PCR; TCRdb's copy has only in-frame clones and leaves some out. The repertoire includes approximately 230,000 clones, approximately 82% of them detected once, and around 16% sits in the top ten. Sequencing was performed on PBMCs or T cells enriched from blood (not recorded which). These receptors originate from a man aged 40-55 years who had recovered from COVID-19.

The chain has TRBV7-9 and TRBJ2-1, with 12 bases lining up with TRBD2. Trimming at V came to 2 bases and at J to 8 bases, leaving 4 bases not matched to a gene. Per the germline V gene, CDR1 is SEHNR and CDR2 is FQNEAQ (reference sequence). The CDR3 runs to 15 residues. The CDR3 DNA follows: TGTGCCAGCAGCTTAAGGACTAGCGGGATCTATGAGCAGTTCTTC. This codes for CASSLRTSGIYEQFF. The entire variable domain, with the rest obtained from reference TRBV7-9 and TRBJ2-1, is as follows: DTGVSQNPRHKITKRGQNVTFRCDPISEHNRLYWYRQTLGQGPEFLTYFQNEAQLEKSRLLSDRFSAERPKGSFSTLEIQRTEQGDSAMYLCASSLRTSGIYEQFFGPGTRLTVL.

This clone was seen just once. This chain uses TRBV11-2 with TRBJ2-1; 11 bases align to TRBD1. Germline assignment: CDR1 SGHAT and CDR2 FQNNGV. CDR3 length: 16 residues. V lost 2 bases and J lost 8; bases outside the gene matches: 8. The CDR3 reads CASSLRGTGGSDEQFF. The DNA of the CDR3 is TGTGCCAGCAGCTTAAGGGGGACAGGGGGTAGCGATGAGCAGTTCTTC.

CDR3 sequence: CASSLGLAADTQYF. DNA of the CDR3: TGTGCCAGCAGCTTGGGACTAGCGGCAGATACGCAGTATTTT. The chain has TRBV9 and TRBJ2-3; 11 nucleotides align to TRBD2. V lost 4 bases, J lost 4 bases, and 2 bases stayed unmatched. This CDR3 has 14 residues. Germline CDR1 SGDLS, CDR2 YYNGEE.

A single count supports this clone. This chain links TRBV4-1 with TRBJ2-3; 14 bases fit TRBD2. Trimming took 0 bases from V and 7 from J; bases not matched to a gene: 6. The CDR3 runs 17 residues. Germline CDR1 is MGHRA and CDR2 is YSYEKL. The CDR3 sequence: CASSQESGTSGRYTQYF. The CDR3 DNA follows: TGCGCCAGCAGCCAAGAATCCGGGACTAGCGGGAGATATACGCAGTATTTT.

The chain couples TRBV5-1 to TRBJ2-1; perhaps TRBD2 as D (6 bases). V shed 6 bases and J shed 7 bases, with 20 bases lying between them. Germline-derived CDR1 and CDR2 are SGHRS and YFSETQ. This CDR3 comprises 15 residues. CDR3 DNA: TGCGCCAGCAAAAAGGGACCTTCCGGAGGGAATGAGCAGTTCTTC. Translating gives CASKKGPSGGNEQFF.

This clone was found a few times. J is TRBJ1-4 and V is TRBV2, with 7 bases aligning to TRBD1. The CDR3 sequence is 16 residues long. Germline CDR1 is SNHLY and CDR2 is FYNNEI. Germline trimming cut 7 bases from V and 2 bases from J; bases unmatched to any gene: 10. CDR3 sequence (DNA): TGTGCCAGCACCGGGAAGGACAGGATCACTAATGAAAAACTGTTTTTT. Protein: CASTGKDRITNEKLFF.

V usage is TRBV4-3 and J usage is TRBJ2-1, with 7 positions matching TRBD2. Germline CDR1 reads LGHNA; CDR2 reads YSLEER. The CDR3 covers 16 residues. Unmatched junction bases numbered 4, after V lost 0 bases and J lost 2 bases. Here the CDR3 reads CASSQEAGRAYNEQFF. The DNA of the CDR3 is TGCGCCAGCAGCCAAGAGGCAGGGAGGGCCTACAATGAGCAGTTCTTC.

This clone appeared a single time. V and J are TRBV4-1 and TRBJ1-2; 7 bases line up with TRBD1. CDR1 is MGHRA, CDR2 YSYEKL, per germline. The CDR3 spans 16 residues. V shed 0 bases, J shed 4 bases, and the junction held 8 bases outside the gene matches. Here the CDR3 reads CASSQDRGGTAYGYTF. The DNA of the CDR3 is TGCGCCAGCAGCCAAGATCGGGGGGGGACAGCCTATGGCTACACCTTC.